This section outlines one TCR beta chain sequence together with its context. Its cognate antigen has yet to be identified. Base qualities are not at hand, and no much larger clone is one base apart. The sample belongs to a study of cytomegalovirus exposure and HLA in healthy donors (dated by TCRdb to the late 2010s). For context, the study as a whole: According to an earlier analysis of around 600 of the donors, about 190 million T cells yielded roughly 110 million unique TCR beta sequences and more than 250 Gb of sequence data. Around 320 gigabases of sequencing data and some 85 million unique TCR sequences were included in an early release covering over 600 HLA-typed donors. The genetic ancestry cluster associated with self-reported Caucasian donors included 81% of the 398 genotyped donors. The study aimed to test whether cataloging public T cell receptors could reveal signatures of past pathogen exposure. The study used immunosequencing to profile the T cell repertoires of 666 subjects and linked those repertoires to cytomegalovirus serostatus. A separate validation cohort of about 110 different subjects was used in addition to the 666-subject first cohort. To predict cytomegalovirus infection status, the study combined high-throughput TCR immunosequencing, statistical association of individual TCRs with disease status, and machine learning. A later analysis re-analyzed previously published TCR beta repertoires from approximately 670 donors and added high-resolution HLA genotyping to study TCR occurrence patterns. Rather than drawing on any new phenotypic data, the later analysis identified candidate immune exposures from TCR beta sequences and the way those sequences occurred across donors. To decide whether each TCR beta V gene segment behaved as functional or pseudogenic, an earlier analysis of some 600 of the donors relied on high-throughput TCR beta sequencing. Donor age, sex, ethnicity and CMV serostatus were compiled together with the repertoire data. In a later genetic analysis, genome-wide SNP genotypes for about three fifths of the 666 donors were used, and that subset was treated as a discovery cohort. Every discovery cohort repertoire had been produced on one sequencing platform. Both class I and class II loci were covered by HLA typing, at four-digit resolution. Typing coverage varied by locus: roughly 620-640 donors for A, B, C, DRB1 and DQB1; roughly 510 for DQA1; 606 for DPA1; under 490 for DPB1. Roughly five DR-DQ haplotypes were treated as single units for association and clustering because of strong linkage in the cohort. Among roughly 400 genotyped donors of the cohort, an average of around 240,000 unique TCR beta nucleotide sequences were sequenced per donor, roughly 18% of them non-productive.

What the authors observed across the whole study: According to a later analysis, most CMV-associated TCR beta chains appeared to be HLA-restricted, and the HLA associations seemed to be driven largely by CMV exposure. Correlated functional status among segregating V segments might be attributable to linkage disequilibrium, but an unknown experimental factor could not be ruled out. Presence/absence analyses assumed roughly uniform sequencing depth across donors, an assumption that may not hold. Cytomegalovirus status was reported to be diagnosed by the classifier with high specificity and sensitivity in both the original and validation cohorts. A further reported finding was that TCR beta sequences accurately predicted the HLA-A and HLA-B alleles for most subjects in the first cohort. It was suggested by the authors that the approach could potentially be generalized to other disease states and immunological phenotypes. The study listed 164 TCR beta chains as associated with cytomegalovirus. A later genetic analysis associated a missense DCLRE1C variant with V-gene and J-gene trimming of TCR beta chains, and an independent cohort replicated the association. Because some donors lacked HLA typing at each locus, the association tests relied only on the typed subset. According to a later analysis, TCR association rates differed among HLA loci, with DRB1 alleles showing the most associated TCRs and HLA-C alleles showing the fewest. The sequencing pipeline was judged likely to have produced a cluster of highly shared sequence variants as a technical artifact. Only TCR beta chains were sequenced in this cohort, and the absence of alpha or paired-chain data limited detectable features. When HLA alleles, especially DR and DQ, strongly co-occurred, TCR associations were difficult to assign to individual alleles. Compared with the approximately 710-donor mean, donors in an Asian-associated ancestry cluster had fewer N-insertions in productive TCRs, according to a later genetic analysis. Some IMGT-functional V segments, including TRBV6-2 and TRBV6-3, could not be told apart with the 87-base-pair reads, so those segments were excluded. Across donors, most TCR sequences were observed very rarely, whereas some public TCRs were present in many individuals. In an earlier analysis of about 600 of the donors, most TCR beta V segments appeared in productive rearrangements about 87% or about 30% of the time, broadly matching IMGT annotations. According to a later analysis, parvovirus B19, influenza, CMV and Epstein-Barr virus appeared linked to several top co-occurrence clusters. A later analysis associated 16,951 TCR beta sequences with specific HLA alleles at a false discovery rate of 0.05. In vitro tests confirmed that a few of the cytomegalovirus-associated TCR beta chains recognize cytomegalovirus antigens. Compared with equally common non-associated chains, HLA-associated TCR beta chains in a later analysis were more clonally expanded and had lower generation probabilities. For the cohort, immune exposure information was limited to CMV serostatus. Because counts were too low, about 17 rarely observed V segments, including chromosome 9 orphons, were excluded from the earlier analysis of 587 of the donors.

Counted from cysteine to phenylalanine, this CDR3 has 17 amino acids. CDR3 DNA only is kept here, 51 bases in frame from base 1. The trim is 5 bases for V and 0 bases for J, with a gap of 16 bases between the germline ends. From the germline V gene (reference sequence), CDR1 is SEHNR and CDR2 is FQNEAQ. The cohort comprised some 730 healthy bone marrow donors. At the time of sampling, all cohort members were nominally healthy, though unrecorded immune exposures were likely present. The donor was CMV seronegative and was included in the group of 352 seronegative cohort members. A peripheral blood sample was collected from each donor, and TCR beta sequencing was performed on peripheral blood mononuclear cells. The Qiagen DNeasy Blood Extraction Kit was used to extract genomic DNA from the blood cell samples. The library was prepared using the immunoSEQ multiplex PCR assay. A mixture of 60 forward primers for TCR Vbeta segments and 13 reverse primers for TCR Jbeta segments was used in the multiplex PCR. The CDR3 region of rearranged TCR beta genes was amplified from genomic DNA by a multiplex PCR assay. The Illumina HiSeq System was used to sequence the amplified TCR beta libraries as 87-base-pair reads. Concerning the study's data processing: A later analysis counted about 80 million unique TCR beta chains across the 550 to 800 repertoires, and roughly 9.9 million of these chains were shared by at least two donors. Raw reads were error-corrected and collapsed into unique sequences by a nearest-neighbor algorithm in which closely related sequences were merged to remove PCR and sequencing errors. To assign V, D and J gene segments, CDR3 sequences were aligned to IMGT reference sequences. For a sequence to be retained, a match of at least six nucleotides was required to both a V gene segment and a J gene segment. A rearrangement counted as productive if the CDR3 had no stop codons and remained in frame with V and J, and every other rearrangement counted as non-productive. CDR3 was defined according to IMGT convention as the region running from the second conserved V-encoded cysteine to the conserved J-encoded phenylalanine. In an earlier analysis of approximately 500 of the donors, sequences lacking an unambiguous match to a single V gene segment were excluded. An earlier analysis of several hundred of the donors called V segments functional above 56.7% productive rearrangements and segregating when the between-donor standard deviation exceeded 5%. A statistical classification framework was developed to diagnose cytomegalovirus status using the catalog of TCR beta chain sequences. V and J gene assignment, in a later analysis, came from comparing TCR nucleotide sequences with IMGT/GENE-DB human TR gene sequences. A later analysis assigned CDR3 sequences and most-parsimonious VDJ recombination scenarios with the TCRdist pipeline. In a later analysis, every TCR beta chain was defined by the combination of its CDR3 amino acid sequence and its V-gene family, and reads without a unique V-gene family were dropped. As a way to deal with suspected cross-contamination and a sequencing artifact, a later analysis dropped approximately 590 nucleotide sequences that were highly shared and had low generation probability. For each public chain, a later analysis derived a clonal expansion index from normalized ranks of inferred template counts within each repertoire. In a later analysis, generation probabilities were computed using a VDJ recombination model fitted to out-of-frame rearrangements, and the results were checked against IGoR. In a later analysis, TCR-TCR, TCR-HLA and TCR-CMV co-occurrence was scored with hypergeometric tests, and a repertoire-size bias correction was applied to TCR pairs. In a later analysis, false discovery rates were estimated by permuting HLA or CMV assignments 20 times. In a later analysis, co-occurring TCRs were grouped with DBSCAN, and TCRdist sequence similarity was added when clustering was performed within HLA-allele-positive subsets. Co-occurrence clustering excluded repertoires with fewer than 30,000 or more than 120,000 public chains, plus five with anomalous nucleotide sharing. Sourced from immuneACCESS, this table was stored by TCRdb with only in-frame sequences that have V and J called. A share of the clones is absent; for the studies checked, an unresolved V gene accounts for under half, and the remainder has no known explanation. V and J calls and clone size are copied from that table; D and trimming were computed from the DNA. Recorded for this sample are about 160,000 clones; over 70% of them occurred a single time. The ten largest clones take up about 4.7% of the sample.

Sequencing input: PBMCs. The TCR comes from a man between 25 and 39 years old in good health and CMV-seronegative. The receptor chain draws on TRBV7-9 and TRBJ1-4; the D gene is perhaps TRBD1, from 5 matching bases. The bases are TGTGCCAGCAGCCCGACGGAGGGGTTGTCAACTAATGAAAAACTGTTTTTT. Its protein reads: CASSPTEGLSTNEKLFF.